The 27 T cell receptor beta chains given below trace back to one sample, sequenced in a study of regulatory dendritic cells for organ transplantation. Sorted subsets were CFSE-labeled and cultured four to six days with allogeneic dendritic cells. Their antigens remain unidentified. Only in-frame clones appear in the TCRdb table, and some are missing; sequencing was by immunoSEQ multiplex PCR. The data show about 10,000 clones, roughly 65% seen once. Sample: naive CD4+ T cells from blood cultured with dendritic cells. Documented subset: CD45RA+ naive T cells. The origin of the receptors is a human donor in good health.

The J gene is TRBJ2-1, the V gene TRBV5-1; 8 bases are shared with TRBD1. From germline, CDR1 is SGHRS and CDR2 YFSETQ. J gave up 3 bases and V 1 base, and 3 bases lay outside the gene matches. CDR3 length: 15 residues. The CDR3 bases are TGCGCCAGCAGCTTGTGGGACAGGAACTACAATGAGCAGTTCTTC. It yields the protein CASSLWDRNYNEQFF. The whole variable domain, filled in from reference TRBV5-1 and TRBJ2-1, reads KAGVTQTPRYLIKTRGQQVTLSCSPISGHRSVSWYQQTPGQGLQFLFEYFSETQRNKGNFPGRFSGRQFSNSRSEMNVSTLELGDSALYLCASSLWDRNYNEQFFGPGTRLTVL.

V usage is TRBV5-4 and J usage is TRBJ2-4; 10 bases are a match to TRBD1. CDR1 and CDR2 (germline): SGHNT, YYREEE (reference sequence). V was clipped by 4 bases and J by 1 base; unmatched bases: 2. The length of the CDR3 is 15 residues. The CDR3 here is CASSVTGGAKNIQYF. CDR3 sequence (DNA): TGTGCCAGCAGCGTGACAGGGGGCGCCAAAAACATTCAGTACTTC.

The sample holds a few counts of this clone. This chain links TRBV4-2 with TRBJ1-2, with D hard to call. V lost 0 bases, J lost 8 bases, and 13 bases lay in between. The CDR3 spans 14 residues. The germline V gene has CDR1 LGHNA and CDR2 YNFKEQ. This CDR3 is CASSQEDTTPGYTF. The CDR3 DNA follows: TGTGCCAGCAGCCAAGAAGACACAACTCCCGGCTACACCTTC.

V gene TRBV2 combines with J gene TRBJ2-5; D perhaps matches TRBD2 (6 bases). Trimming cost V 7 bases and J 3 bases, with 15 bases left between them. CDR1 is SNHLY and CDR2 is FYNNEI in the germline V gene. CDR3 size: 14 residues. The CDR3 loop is CASKGSPGEETQYF. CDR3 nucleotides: TGTGCCAGCAAGGGTAGCCCGGGGGAAGAGACCCAGTACTTC.

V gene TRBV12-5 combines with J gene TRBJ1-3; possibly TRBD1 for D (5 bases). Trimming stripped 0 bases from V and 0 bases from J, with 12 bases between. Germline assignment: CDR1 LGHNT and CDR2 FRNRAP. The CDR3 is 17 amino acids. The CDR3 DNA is TGTGCTAGTGGTTTGGTAATAGGGGCTCTCTCTGGAAACACCATATATTTT. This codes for CASGLVIGALSGNTIYF.

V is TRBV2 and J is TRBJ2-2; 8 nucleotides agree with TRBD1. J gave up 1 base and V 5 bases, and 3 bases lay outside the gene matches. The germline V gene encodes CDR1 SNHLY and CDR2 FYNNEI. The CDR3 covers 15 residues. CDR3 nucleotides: TGTGCCAGCAGTACACAGGGGGAGAACACCGGGGAGCTGTTTTTT. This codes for CASSTQGENTGELFF.

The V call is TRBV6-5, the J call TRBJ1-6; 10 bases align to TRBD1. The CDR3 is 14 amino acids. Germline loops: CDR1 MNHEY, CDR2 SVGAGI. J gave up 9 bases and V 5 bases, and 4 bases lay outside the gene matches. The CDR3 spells CASSRDRGGSPLHF. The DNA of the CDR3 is TGTGCCAGCAGTCGGGACAGGGGTGGTTCACCCCTCCACTTT.

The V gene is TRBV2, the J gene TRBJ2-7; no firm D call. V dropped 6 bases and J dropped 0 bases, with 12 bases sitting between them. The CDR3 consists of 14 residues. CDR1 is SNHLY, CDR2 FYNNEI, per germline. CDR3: CASRILRSSYEQYF. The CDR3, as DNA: TGTGCCAGCAGGATACTTAGGAGCTCCTACGAGCAGTACTTC.

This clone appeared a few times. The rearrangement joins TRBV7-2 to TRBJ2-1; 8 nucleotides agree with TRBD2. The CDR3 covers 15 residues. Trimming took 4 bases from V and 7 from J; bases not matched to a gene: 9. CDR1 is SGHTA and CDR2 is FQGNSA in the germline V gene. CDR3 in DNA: TGTGCCAGCAGCTGGACTAGCCCCCTTATAAATGAGCAGTTCTTC. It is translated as CASSWTSPLINEQFF.

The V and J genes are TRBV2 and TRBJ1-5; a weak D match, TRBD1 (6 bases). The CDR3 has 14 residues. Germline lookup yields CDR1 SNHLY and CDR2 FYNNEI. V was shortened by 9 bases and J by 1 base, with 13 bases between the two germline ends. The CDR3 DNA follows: TGTGCCAGTGGGGGGGGGCCGAGCAATCAGCCCCAGCATTTT. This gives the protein CASGGGPSNQPQHF.

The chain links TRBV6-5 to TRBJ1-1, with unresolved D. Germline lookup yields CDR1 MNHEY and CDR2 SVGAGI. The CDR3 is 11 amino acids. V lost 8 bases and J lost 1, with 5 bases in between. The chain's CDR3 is CASAGNTEAFF. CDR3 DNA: TGTGCCAGCGCAGGGAACACTGAAGCTTTCTTT.

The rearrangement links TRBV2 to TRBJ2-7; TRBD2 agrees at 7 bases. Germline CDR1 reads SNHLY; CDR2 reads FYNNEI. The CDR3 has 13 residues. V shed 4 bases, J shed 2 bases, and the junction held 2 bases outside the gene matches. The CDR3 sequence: CASSGLATYEQYF. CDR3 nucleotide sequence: TGTGCCAGCAGTGGACTAGCCACCTACGAGCAGTACTTC.

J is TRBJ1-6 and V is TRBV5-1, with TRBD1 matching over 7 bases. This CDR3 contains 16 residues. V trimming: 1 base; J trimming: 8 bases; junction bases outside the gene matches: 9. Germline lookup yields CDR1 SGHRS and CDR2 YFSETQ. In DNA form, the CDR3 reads TGCGCCAGCAGCTTGATCAAGGGGACAGCCTATTCACCCCTCCACTTT. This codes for CASSLIKGTAYSPLHF.

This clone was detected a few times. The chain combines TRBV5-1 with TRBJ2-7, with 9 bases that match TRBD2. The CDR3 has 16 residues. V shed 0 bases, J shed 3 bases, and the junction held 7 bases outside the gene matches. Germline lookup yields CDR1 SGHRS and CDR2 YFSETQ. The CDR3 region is CASSLGASGDFYEQYF. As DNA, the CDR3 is TGCGCCAGCAGCTTGGGGGCTAGCGGGGATTTCTACGAGCAGTACTTC. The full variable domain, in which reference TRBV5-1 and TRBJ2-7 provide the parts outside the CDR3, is KAGVTQTPRYLIKTRGQQVTLSCSPISGHRSVSWYQQTPGQGLQFLFEYFSETQRNKGNFPGRFSGRQFSNSRSEMNVSTLELGDSALYLCASSLGASGDFYEQYFGPGTRLTVT.

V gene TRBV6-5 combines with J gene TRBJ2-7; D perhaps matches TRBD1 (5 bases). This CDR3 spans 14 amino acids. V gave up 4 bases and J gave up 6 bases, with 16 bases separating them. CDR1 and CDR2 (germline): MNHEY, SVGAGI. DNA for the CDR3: TGTGCCAGCAGTTCATACATGAAAGGGGCCGAGCAGTACTTC. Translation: CASSSYMKGAEQYF.

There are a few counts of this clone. The CDR3: CASSQEPGSDTEAFF. The CDR3 coding sequence is TGCGCCAGCAGCCAAGAGCCGGGATCCGACACTGAAGCTTTCTTT. The chain is built from TRBV4-3 and TRBJ1-1; D gene unclear. With 0 bases removed from V and 3 bases from J, the gap between germline ends came to 11 bases. Germline CDR1 reads LGHNA; CDR2 reads YSLEER. The CDR3 extends over 15 amino acids.

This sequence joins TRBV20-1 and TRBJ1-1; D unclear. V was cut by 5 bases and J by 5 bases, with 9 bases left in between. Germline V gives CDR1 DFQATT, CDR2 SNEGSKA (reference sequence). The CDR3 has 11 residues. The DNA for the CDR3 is TGCAGTGCTCCCCTGAGGACTGAAGCTTTCTTT. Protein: CSAPLRTEAFF.

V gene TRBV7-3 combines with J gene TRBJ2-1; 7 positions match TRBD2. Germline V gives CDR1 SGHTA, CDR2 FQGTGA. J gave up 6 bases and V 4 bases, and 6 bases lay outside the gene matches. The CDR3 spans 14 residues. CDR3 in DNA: TGTGCCAGCAGCTCACTAGCGAGTACCAATGAGCAGTTCTTC. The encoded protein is CASSSLASTNEQFF.

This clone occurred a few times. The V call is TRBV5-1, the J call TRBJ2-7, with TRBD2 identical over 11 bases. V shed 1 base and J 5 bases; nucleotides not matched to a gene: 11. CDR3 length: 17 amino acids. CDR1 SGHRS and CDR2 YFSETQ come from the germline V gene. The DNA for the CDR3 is TGCGCCAGCAGCTTGTCAACTAGCGGGGGCCCCCTAAACGAGCAGTACTTC. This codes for CASSLSTSGGPLNEQYF.

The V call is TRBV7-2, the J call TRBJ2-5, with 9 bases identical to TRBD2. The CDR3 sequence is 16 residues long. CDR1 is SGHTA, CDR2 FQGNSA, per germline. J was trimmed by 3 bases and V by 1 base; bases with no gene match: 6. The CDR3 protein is CASSLGPAGGEETQYF. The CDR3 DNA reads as TGTGCCAGCAGCTTAGGCCCGGCGGGGGGGGAAGAGACCCAGTACTTC.

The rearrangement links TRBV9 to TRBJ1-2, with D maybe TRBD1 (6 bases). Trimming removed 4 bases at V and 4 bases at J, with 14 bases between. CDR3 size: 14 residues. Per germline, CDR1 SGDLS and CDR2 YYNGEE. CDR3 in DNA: TGTGCCAGCAGCTCCGTTACAGGGCCCTATGGCTACACCTTC. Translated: CASSSVTGPYGYTF. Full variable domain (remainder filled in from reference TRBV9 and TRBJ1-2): DSGVTQTPKHLITATGQRVTLRCSPRSGDLSVYWYQQSLDQGLQFLIQYYNGEERAKGNILERFSAQQFPDLHSELNLSSLELGDSALYFCASSSVTGPYGYTFGSGTRLTVV.

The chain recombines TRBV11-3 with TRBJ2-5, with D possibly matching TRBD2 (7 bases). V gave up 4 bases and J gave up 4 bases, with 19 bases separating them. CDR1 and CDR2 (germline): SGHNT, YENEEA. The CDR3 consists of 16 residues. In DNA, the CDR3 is TGTGCCAGCAGCTCCAGCGTGTGGGGGGGCCGAGAGACCCAGTACTTC. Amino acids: CASSSSVWGGRETQYF.

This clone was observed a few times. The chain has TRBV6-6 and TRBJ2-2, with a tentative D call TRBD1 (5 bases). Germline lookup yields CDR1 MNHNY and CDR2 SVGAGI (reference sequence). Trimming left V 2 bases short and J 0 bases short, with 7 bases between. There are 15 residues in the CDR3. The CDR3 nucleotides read TGTGCCAGCAGTTACGGCAGGGCGAACACCGGGGAGCTGTTTTTT. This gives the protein CASSYGRANTGELFF.

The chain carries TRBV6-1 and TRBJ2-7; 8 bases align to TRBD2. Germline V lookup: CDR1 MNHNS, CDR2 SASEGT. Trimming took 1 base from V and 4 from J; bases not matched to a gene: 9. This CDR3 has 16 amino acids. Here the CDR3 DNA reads TGTGCCAGCAGTGAAGTATTTAGCGGGGATCCGTACGAGCAGTACTTC. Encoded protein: CASSEVFSGDPYEQYF.

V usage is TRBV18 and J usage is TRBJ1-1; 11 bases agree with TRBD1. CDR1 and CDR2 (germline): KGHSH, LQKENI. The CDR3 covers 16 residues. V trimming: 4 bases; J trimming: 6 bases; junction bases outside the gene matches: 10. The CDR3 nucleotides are TGTGCCAGCTCACTCTTCGGGACAGGGGGTTTAGCTGAAGCTTTCTTT. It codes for CASSLFGTGGLAEAFF.

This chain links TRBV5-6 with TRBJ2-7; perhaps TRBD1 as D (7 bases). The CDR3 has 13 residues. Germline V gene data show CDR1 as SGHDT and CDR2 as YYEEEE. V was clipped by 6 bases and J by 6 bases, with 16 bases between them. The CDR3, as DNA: TGTGCCAGCATCCAGGGGGGCGGGCCCGAGCAGTACTTC. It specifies CASIQGGGPEQYF.

The CDR3 region has the DNA TGTGCCAGCAGCGTACCTCACGGGACTAGCATCTACGAGCAGTACTTC. This translates into CASSVPHGTSIYEQYF. The chain combines TRBV9 with TRBJ2-7, with 9 bases fitting TRBD2. The CDR3 has 16 residues. The germline gives CDR1 SGDLS, CDR2 YYNGEE. With 1 base clipped from V and 3 bases from J, the junction kept 8 bases outside the gene matches.